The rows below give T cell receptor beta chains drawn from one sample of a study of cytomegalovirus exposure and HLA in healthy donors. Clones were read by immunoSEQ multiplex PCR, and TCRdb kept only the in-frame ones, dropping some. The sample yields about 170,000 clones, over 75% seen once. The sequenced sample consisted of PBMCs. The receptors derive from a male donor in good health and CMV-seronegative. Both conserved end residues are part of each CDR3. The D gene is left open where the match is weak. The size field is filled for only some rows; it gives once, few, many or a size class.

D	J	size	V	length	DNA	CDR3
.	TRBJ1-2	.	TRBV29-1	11	TGCAGCGTTACGAAGAGTGATGGCTACACCTTC	CSVTKSDGYTF
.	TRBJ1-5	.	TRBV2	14	TGTGCCAGCGCCGGGACACTCGGGGTAGGGCCCCAGCATTTT	CASAGTLGVGPQHF
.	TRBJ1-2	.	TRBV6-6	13	TGTGCCAGCACCATTGCGGCATCTTATGGCTACACCTTC	CASTIAASYGYTF
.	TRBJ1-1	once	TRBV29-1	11	TGCAGCGTTGATGAGGGGGCTGAAGCTTTCTTT	CSVDEGAEAFF
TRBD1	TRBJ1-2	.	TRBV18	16	TGTGCCAGCTCACCACCAACCTTTGGGACAGACATCGGCTACACCTTC	CASSPPTFGTDIGYTF
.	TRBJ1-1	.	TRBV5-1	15	TGCGCCAGCAGCTTGGGGTCTAGTCCAGCTACTGAAGCTTTCTTT	CASSLGSSPATEAFF
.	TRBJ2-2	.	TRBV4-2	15	TGTGCCAGCAGCCAATGGGCACTGAACACCGGGGAGCTGTTTTTT	CASSQWALNTGELFF
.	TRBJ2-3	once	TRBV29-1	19	TGCAGCGTTGAAGATCTTCAGCGTACCGGGGGATGGAGCACAGATACGCAGTATTTT	CSVEDLQRTGGWSTDTQYF
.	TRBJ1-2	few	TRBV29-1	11	TGCAGCGTCGAGGGGGACTATGGCTACACCTTC	CSVEGDYGYTF
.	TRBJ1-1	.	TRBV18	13	TGTGCCAGCTCCGAGAGGATGAACACTGAAGCTTTCTTT	CASSERMNTEAFF
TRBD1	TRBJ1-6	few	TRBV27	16	TGTGCCAGCAGTCTTCTTGCGCAGGGGGCGAGTTCACCCCTCCACTTT	CASSLLAQGASSPLHF